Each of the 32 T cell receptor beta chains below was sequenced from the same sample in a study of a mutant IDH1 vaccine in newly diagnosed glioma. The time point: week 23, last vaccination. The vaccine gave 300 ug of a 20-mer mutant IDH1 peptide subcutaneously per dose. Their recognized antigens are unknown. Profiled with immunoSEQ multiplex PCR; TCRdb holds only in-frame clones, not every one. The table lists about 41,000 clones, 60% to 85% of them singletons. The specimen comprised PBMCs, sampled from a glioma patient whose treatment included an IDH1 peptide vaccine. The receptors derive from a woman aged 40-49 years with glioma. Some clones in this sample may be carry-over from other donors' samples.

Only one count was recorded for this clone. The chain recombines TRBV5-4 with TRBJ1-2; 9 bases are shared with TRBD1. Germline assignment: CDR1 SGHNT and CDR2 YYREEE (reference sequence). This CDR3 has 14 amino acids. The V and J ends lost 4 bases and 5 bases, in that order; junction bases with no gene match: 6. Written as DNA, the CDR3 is TGTGCCAGCAGCATCGCCGGGACAGGGTATGGCTACACCTTC. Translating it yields CASSIAGTGYGYTF.

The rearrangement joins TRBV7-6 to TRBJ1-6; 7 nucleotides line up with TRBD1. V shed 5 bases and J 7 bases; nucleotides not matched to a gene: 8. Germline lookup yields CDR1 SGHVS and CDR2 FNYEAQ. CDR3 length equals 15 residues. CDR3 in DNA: TGTGCCAGCAGCCCCCAGCCAGGGGGAAATTCACCCCTCCACTTT. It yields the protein CASSPQPGGNSPLHF.

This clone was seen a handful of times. CDR3 DNA: TGTGCCAGCAGACGAAGCGGGTACAATGAGCAGTTCTTC. The encoded protein is CASRRSGYNEQFF. The genes are TRBV9 and TRBJ2-1; D may be TRBD2 (6 bases). Germline-derived CDR1 and CDR2 are SGDLS and YYNGEE. Trimming cost V 5 bases and J 4 bases, with 10 bases left between them. This CDR3 has 13 amino acids.

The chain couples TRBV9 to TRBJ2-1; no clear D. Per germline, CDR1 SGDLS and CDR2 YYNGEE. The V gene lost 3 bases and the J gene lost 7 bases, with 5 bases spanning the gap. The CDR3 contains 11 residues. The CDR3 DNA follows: TGTGCCAGCAGCGCCCTTAATGAGCAGTTCTTC. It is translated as CASSALNEQFF.

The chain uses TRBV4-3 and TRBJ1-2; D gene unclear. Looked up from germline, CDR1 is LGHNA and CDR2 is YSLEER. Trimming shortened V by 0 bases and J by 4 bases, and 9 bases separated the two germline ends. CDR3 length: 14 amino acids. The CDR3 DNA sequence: TGCGCCAGCAGCCAAGATGGGTATGGCTATGGCTACACCTTC. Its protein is CASSQDGYGYGYTF.

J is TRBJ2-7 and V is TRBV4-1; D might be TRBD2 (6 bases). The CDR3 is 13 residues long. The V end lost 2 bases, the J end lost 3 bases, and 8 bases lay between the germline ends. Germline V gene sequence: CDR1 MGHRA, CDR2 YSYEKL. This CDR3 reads CASSQRENYEQYF. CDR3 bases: TGCGCCAGCAGCCAACGGGAGAACTACGAGCAGTACTTC.

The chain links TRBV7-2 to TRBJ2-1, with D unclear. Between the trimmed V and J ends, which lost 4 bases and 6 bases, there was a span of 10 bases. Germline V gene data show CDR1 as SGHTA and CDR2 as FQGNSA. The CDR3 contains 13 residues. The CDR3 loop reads CASSSQWVNEQFF. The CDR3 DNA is TGTGCCAGCAGCTCTCAATGGGTCAATGAGCAGTTCTTC.

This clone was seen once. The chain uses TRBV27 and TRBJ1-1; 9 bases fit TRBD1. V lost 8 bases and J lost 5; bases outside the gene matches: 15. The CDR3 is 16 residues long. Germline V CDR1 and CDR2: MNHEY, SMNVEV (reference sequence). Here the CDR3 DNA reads TGTGCCAGCGTGTACTCCTTCAGACAGGGGGTAACTGAAGCTTTCTTT. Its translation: CASVYSFRQGVTEAFF.

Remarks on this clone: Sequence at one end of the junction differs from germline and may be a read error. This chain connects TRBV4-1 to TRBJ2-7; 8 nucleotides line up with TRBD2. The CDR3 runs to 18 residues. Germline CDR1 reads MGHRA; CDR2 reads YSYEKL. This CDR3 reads CASTPLTGGRGVSHEQYF. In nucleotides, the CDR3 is TGCGCCAGCACCCCTTTGACAGGAGGGCGGGGGGTCTCCCACGAGCAGTACTTC.

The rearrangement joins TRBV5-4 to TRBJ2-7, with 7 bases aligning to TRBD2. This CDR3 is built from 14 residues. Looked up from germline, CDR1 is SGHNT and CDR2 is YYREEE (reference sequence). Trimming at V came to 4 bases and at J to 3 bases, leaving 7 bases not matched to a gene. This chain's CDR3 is CASSPTGLRYEQYF. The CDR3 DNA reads TGTGCCAGCAGCCCAACGGGACTACGCTACGAGCAGTACTTC.

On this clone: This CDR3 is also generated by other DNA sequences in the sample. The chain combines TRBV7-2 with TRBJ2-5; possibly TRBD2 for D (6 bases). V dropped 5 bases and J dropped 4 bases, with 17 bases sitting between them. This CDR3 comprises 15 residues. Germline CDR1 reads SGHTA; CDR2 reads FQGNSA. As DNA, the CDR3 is TGTGCCAGCAGCGCGACCCCTGCGGGGCTAGAGACCCAGTACTTC. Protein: CASSATPAGLETQYF.

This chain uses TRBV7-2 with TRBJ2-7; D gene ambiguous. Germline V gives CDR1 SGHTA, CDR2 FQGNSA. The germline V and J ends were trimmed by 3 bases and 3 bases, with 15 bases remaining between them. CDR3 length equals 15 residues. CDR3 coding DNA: TGTGCCAGCAGCTTGATTGCAAAGGATCTCTACGAGCAGTACTTC. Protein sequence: CASSLIAKDLYEQYF.

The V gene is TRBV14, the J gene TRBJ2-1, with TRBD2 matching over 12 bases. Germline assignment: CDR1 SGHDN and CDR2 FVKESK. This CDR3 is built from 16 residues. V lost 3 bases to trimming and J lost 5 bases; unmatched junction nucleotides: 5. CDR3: CASSHLGLAGNNEQFF. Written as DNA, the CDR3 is TGTGCCAGCAGCCACCTAGGACTAGCGGGGAACAATGAGCAGTTCTTC. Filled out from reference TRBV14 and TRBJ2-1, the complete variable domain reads EAGVTQFPSHSVIEKGQTVTLRCDPISGHDNLYWYRRVMGKEIKFLLHFVKESKQDESGMPNNRFLAERTGGTYSTLKVQPAELEDSGVYFCASSHLGLAGNNEQFFGPGTRLTVL.

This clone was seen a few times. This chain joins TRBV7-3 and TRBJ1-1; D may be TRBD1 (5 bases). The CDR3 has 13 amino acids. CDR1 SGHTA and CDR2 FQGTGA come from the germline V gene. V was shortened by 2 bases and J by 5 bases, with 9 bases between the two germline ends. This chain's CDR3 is CASSLGGRTEAFF. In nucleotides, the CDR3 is TGTGCCAGCAGCTTAGGGGGACGGACTGAAGCTTTCTTT.

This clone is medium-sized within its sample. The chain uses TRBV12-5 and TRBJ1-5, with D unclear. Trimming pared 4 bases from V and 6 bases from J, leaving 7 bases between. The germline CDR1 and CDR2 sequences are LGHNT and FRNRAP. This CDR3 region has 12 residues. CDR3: CASGSGGQPQHF. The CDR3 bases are TGTGCTAGTGGTTCTGGCGGTCAGCCCCAGCATTTT.

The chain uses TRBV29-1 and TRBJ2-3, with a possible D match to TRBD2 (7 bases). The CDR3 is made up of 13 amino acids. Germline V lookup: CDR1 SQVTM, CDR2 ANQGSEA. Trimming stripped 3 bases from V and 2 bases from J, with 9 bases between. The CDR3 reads CSVDGGLTDTQYF. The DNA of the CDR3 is TGCAGCGTTGACGGGGGGCTCACAGATACGCAGTATTTT.

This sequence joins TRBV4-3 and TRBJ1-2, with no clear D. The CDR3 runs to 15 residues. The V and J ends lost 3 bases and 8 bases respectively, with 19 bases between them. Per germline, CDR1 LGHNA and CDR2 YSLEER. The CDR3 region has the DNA TGCGCCAGCAGCCAGCTCCAGCCCAGGTCTCGCGGCTACACCTTC. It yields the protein CASSQLQPRSRGYTF.

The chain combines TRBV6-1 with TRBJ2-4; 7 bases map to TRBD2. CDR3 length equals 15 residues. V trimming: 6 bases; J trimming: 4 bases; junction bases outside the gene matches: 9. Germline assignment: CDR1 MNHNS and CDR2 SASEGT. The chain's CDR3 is CASSLGGGGKNIQYF. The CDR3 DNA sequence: TGTGCCAGCAGCCTTGGTGGGGGGGGGAAAAACATTCAGTACTTC.

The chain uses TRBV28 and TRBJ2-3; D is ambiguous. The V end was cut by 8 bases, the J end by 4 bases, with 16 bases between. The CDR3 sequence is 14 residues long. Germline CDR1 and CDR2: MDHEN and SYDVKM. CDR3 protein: CASFAIFTPDTQYF. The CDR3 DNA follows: TGTGCCAGCTTTGCTATTTTTACCCCAGATACGCAGTATTTT.

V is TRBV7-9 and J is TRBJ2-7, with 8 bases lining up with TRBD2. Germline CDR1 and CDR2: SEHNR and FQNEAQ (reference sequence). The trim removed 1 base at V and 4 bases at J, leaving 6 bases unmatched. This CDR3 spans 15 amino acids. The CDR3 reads CASSLDGGAQYEQYF. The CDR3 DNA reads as TGTGCCAGCAGCTTAGACGGGGGGGCCCAGTACGAGCAGTACTTC.

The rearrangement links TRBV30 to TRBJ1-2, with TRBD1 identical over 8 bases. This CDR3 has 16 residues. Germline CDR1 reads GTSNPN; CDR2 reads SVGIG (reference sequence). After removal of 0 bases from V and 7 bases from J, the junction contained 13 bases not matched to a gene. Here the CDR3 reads CAWSVLLQGVSSGYTF. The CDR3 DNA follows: TGTGCCTGGAGTGTACTTCTACAGGGGGTGTCGAGTGGCTACACCTTC.

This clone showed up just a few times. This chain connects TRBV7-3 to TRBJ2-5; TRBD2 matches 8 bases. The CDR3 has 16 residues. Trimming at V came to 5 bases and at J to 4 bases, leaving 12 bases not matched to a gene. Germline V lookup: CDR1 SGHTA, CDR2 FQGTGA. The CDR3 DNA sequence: TGTGCCAGCAGCCCTGGGGCCCTAGCGGGTAGAGAGACCCAGTACTTC. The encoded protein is CASSPGALAGRETQYF.

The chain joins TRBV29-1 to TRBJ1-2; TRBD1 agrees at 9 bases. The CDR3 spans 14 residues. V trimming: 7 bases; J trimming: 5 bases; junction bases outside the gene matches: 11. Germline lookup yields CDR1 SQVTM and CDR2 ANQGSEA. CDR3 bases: TGCAGCGCCCGGGACAGGGCCGACGTTTATGGCTACACCTTC. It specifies CSARDRADVYGYTF.

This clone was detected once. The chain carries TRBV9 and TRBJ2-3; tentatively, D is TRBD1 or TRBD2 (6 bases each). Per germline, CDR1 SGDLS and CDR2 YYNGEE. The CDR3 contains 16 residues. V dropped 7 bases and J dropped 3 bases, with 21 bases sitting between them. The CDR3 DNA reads TGTGCCAGCTCCTTAAGGGGGGCAAGTGCTACAGATACGCAGTATTTT. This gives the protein CASSLRGASATDTQYF.

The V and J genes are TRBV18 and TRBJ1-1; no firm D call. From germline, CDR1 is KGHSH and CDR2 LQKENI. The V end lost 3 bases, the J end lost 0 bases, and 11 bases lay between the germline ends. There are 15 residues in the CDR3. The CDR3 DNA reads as TGTGCCAGCTCACCGTCTTCCGGCGTGAACACTGAAGCTTTCTTT. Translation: CASSPSSGVNTEAFF.

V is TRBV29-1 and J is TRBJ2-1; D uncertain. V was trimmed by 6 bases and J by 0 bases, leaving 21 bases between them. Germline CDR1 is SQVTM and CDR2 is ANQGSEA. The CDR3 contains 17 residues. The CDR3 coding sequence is TGCAGCGTCCTAAGAAGGACGGAAGCCTACTCCTACAATGAGCAGTTCTTC. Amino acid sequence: CSVLRRTEAYSYNEQFF.

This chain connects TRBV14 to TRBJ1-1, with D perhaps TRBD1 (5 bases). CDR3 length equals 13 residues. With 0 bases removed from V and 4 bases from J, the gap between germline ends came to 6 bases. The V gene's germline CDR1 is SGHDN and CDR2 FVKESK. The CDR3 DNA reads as TGTGCCAGCAGCCAAGACAGGGTCACTGAAGCTTTCTTT. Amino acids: CASSQDRVTEAFF.

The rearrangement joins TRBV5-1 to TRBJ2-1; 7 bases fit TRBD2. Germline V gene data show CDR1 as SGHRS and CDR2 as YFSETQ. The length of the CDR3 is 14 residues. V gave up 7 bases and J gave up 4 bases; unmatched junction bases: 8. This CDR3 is CASRSAGSYNEQFF. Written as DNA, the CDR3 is TGCGCCAGCCGCTCAGCGGGATCTTACAATGAGCAGTTCTTC.

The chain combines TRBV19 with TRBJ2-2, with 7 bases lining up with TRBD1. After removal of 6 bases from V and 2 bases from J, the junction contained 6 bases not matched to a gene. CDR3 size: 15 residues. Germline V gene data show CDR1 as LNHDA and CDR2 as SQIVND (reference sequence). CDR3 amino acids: CASRKGQINTGELFF. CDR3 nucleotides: TGTGCCAGTAGAAAGGGACAGATAAACACCGGGGAGCTGTTTTTT.

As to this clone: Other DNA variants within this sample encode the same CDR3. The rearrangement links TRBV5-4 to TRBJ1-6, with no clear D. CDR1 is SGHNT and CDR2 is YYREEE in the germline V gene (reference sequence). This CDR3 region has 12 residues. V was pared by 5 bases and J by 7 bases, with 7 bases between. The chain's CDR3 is CASSSQNSPLHF. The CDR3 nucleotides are TGTGCCAGCAGTAGTCAAAATTCACCCCTCCACTTT.

For the CDR3, the DNA is TGTGCCAGCAGCGTAGCGTCTACAGGGGCCGCGGACATCTCTGGAAACACCATATATTTT. It translates to CASSVASTGAADISGNTIYF. The chain employs TRBV9 and TRBJ1-3; TRBD1 matches 7 bases. V shed 0 bases, J shed 0 bases, and the junction held 15 bases outside the gene matches. CDR1 SGDLS and CDR2 YYNGEE come from the germline V gene. The CDR3 is 20 amino acids.

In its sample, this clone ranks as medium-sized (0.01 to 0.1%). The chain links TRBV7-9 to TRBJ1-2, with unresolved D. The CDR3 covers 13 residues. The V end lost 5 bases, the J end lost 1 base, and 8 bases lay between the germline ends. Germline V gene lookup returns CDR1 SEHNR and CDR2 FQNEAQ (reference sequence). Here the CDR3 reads CASSKQLNYGYTF. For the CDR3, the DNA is TGTGCCAGCAGCAAACAGCTTAACTATGGCTACACCTTC.